The sequence of this TCR beta chain was determined in a study of shared clonotypes between healthy human individuals. Points from the study as a whole: Clonotypes shared by all four donors outscored non-shared clonotypes in generation probability. Clonotype sharing among donors, it was expected, would be affected by sequencing depth.

V was pared by 6 bases and J by 2 bases, with 10 bases of the junction left unmatched. The CDR3 sequence is 15 residues long. The germline CDR1 and CDR2 sequences are SEHNR and FQNEAQ (reference sequence). Profiling relied on immunoSEQ multiplex PCR, and the TCRdb table lists in-frame clones only, not all of them. The table has millions of clones, more than 85% seen once. Terminally differentiated effector memory CD45RA+ cells were excluded from the naive CD8 cells, which were CD45RO-negative and positively selected for CCR7. In the case of this clone: Its antigen is unidentified.

The chain carries TRBV7-9 and TRBJ2-7; 7 positions agree with TRBD1. This receptor was identified in a man between 18 and 35 years old in good health. Some clones in this sample may be carry-over from other donors' samples. Sequencing was performed on naive CD8+ T cells from PBMCs. The CDR3 sequence: CASSLRTGWAYEQYF. The CDR3 coding sequence is TGTGCCAGCAGTCTGAGGACAGGATGGGCCTACGAGCAGTACTTC.